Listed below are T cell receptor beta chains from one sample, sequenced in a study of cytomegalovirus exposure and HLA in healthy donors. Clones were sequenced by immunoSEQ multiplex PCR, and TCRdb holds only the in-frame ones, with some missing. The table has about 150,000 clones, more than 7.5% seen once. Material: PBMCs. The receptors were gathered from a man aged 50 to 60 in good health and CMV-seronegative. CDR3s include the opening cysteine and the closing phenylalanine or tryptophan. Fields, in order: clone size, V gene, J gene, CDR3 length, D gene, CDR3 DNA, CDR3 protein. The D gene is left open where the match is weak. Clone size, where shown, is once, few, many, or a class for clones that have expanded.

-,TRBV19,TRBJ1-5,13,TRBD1,TGTGCCAGCGAGGGGGCGAGGAGTCAGCCCCAGCATTTT,CASEGARSQPQHF
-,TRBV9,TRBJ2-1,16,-,TGTGCCAGCAGCGTAGAGGCTCGGCAGGGGAAAAATGAGCAGTTCTTC,CASSVEARQGKNEQFF
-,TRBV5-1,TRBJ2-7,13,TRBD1,TGCGCCAGCAGCTTGGCACAGGGGTCCGAGCAGTACTTC,CASSLAQGSEQYF
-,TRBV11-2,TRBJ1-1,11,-,TGTGCCAGCAGCTTAACCAGGAAAGCTTTCTTT,CASSLTRKAFF
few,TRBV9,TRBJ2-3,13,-,TGTGCCAGCAGCGCCTCAGGTTCAGATACGCAGTATTTT,CASSASGSDTQYF
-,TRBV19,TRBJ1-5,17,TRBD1,TGTGCCAGTACCCGAGGGGGCGCGAGTAGTAGCAATCAGCCCCAGCATTTT,CASTRGGASSSNQPQHF
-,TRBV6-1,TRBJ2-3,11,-,TGTGCCAGCAGTTTTCTAGATACGCAGTATTTT,CASSFLDTQYF
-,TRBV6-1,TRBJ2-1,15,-,TGTGCCAGCAGTGAAGTGGCAGGACACCAGTTGGAGCAGTTCTTC,CASSEVAGHQLEQFF
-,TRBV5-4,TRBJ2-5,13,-,TGTGCCAGCAGCCGGGCGGGATTAGAGACCCAGTACTTC,CASSRAGLETQYF
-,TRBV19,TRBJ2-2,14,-,TGTGCCAGTAGTATAGAGGGGCGGACCGGGGAGCTGTTTTTT,CASSIEGRTGELFF